A selection of T cell receptor beta chains follows, all from one sample in a study of shared clonotypes between healthy human individuals. The data were produced by immunoSEQ multiplex PCR, yet TCRdb's version contains in-frame clones alone and is incomplete. The repertoire includes under 2,000,000 clones, just under 95% of them detected once, and approximately 1.2% sits in the top ten. Sequencing used naive CD8+ T cells sorted from blood. The receptor set was obtained from a man in his late teens or twenties in good health. The conserved cysteine and the conserved F or W are not part of the CDR3 here. The D gene is left open where the match is weak. Rows may omit the clone size; those that give it use once, few, many or a size class.

j_call v_call d_call clone_size cdr3_aa
TRBJ1-2 TRBV5-4 TRBD1 - ASSLAEGAVNYGYT
TRBJ2-5 TRBV7-9 TRBD1 once ASSLVGQGVETQY
TRBJ2-7 TRBV4-3 - once ASSQDLAVNEQY
TRBJ1-1 TRBV29-1 - - SVAGREGSMNTEAF
TRBJ2-5 TRBV6-5 TRBD2 - ASSPSGLAGETQY
TRBJ2-7 TRBV2 - - ASRSLELTEYEQY
TRBJ2-1 TRBV6-1 - - ASSEVDYNEQF
TRBJ2-7 TRBV6-6 - - ASSYIGQSYEQY
TRBJ2-3 TRBV4-1 TRBD2 - ASSQDPSGGTAIPTDTQY
TRBJ2-3 TRBV7-6 TRBD2 - ASSPGLAGDTQY
TRBJ2-7 TRBV4-1 - - ASSQEGWATYEQY
TRBJ2-1 TRBV27 - - ASSPFGGSYNEQF
TRBJ1-2 TRBV6-1 - - ASSGAGKASYT
TRBJ2-3 TRBV29-1 - once SVPGAGTDTQY
TRBJ2-5 TRBV5-4 - - ASSFEGSYQETQY
TRBJ2-7 TRBV27 - once ASSLYASSYEQY
TRBJ1-2 TRBV5-4 - once ASSLVLGIDGYT
TRBJ2-3 TRBV11-2 TRBD2 - ASSFERGDTQY
TRBJ2-2 TRBV9 TRBD1 - ASSDGTGTYTGELF
TRBJ2-7 TRBV28 - - ASSPPTGAYEQY
TRBJ1-4 TRBV13 - - ASSLESNEKLF
TRBJ2-5 TRBV6-6 - - ASQGAGEETQY
TRBJ2-1 TRBV7-9 TRBD1 - ASSFLGGTYNEQF
TRBJ2-3 TRBV11-2 - - ASSLVPGTDTDTQY